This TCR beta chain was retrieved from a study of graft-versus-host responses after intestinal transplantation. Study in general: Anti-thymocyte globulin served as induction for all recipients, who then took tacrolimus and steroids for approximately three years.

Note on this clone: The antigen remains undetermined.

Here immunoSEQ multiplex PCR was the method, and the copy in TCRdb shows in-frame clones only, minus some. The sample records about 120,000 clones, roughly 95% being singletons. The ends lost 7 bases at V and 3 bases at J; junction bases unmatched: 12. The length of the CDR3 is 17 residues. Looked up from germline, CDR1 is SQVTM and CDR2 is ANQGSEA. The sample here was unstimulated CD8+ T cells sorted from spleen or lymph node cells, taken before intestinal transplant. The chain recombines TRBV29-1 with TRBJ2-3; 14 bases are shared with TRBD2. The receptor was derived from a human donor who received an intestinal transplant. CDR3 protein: CSARLAGGSTLTDTQYF. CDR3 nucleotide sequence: TGCAGCGCCAGACTAGCGGGAGGGTCCACACTTACAGATACGCAGTATTTT.